This T cell receptor beta chain was found in a study of memory CD4+ T cells and cytomegalovirus serostatus. Study as a whole: Of the healthy Belgian adults, 9 were CMV seropositive and 20 to 25 seronegative.

Single viable CD3+CD4+CD8-CD45RO+ cells were sorted as the memory CD4+ T cells. Germline V gives CDR1 SGHTA, CDR2 FQGNSA. This CDR3 region has 16 residues. V shed 5 bases and J shed 4 bases, with 20 bases lying between them. Using immunoSEQ multiplex PCR, the repertoire was profiled, and TCRdb retains in-frame clones only, with some absent. The sample lists about 41,000 clones; about 79% were seen once. The receptor was derived from an adult in good health and CMV-seronegative. The sample consisted of memory CD4+ T cells from blood. V is TRBV7-2 and J is TRBJ1-2; D is uncertain. CDR3 residues: CASSPSTFLDFYGYTF. The CDR3 nucleotides are TGTGCCAGCAGCCCCTCTACATTTCTGGACTTCTATGGCTACACCTTC.